This TCR beta chain appears in the sequencing data of a study of response to subunit inactivated influenza vaccine. Overall study findings and caveats: A suggestion made by the authors is that each seasonal influenza vaccination recruits few new T cells.

With respect to this clonotype: No antigen is known for it.

Germline lookup yields CDR1 SEHNR and CDR2 FQNEAQ (reference sequence). The CDR3 totals 16 residues. V lost 5 bases, J lost 4 bases, and 6 bases stayed unmatched. TCRdb reprocessed the RT-PCR reads via MiXCR and lists one record per CDR3 protein. The table shows roughly 710,000 distinct CDR3 sequences, with roughly 15% occurring only once. This clonotype was sampled from a man aged 50 or older who received an inactivated influenza vaccine. This sequence joins TRBV7-9 and TRBJ2-7, with TRBD2 matching 15 bases. The source material was PBMCs from blood, sampled 14 days before vaccination. This chain's CDR3 is CASSPRTSGRVYEQYF. The CDR3 DNA reads as TGTGCCAGCAGCCCAAGGACTAGCGGGAGGGTTTACGAGCAGTACTTC.